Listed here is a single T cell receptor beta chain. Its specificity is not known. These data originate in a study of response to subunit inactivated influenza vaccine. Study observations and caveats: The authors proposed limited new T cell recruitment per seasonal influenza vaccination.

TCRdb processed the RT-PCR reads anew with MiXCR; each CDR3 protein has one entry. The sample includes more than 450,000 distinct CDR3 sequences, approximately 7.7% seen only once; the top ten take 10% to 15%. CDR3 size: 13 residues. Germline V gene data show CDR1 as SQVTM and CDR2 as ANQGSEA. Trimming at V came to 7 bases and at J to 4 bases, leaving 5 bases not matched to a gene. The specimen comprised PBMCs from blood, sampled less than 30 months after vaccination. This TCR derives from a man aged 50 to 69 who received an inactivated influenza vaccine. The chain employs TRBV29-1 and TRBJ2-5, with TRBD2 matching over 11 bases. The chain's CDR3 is CSAAGLAGETQYF. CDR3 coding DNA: TGCAGCGCTGCTGGACTAGCGGGAGAGACCCAGTACTTC.